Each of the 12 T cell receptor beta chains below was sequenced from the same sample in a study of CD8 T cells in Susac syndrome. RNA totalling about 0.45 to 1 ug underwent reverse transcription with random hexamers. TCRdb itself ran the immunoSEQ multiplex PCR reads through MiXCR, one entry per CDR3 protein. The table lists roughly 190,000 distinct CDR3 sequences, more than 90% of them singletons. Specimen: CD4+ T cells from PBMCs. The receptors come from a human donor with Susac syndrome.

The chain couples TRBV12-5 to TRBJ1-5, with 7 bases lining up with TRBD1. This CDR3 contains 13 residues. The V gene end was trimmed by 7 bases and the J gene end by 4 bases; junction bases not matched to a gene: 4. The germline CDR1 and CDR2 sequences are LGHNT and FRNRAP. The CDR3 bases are TGTGCTAGTGAGGGGGCAGGTAATCAGCCCCAGCATTTT. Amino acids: CASEGAGNQPQHF.

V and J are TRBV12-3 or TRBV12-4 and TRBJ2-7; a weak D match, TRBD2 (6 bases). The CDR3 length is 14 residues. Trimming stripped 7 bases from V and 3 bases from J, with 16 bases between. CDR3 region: CASTNPGEIYEQYF. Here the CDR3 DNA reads TGTGCCAGCACTAATCCGGGAGAAATCTACGAGCAGTACTTC.

The CDR3 here is CASRYRDSPREWKYF. Here the CDR3 DNA reads TGTGCCAGCAGATACCGGGACAGTCCAAGAGAGTGGAAGTACTTC. The chain has TRBV7-2 and TRBJ2-5, with TRBD1 identical over 7 bases. Germline lookup yields CDR1 SGHTA and CDR2 FQGNSA. Trimming removed 6 bases from V and 12 bases from J; junction bases left unmatched: 19. The CDR3 spans 15 residues.

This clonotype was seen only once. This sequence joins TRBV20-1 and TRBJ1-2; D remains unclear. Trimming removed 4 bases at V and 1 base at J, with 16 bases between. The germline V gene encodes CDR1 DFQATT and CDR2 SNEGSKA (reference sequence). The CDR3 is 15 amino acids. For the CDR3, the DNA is TGCAGTGCTACCGAGCGGGGAGTCAGTAACTATGGCTACACCTTC. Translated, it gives CSATERGVSNYGYTF.

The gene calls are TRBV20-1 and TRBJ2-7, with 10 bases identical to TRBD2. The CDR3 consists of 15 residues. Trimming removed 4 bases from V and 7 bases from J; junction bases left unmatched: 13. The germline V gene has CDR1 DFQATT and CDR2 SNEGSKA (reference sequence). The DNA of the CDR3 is TGCAGTGCTAACCAAATCACTAGCGGGGCGGGAGAGCAGTACTTC. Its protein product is CSANQITSGAGEQYF.

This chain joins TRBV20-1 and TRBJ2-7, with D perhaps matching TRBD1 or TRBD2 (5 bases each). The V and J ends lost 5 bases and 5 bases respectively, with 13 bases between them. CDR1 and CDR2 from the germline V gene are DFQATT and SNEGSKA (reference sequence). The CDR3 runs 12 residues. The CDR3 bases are TGCAGTGCTCGGTTTATGGGGGACGAGCAGTACTTC. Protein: CSARFMGDEQYF.

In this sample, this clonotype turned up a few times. This CDR3 is CASSLAGGQETQYF. CDR3 in DNA: TGTGCCAGCAGCTTAGCGGGGGGGCAAGAGACCCAGTACTTC. The V gene is TRBV7-2, the J gene TRBJ2-5; TRBD2 matches at 7 bases. Germline CDR1 is SGHTA and CDR2 is FQGNSA. V lost 0 bases to trimming and J lost 2 bases; unmatched junction nucleotides: 0. This CDR3 contains 14 residues.

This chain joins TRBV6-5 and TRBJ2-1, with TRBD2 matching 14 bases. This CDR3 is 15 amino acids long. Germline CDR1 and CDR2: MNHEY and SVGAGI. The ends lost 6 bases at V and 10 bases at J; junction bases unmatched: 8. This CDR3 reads CASRRLAGGPGEQFF. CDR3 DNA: TGTGCCAGCAGAAGACTAGCGGGGGGGCCGGGGGAGCAGTTCTTC.

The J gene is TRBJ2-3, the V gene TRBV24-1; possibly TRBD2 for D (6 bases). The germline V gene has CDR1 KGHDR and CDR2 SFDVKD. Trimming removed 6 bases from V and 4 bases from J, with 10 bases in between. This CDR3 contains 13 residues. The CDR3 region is CATSRDSSDTQYF. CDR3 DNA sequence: TGTGCCACCAGTAGGGACTCCTCAGATACGCAGTATTTT.

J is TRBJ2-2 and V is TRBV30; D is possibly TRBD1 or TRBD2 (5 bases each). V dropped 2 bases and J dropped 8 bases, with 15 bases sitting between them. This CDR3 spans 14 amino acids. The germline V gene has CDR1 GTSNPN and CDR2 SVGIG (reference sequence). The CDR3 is CAWSPGTSPGELFF. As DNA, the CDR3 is TGTGCCTGGAGTCCCGGGACCAGCCCAGGGGAGCTGTTTTTT. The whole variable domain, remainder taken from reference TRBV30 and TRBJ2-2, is SQTIHQWPATLVQPVGSPLSLECTVEGTSNPNLYWYRQAAGRGLQLLFYSVGIGQISSEVPQNLSASRPQDRQFILSSKKLLLSDSGFYLCAWSPGTSPGELFFGEGSRLTVL.

CDR3 nucleotides: TGTGCCAGCAGGGATTATCGACTAGCGGGGGGGGATGAGCAGTTCTTC. Its protein is CASRDYRLAGGDEQFF. The chain joins TRBV27 to TRBJ2-1, with TRBD2 matching over 14 bases. The CDR3 is 16 residues long. The germline V gene has CDR1 MNHEY and CDR2 SMNVEV (reference sequence). Trimming at V came to 6 bases and at J to 8 bases, leaving 9 bases not matched to a gene.

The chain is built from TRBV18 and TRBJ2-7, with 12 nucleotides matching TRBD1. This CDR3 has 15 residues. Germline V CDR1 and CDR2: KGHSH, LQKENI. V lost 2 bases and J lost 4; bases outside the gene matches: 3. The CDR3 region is CASSPGTGGTYEQYF. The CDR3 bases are TGTGCCAGCTCACCAGGGACAGGGGGCACGTACGAGCAGTACTTC.